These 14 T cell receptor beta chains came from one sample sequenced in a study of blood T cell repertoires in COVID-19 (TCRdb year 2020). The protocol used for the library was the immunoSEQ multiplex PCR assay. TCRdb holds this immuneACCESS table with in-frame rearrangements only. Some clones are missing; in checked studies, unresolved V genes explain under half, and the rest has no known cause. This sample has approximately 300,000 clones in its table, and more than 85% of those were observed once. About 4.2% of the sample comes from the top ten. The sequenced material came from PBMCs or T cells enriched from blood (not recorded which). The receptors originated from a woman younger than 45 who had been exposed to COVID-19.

This chain's CDR3 is CASSRQASSYGYTF. The CDR3, as DNA: TGTGCCAGTTCCCGTCAGGCCTCTTCGTATGGCTACACCTTC. The V and J genes are TRBV19 and TRBJ1-2; no reliable D call. The V end lost 8 bases, the J end lost 5 bases, and 18 bases lay between the germline ends. The CDR3 consists of 14 residues. Germline V gene data show CDR1 as LNHDA and CDR2 as SQIVND (reference sequence).

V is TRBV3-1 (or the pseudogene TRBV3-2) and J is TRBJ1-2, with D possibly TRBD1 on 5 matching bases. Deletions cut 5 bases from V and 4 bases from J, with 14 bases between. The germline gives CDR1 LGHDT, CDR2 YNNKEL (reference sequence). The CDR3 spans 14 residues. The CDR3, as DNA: TGTGCCAGCAGCGCCCCCGGGGGGGGCTATGGCTACACCTTC. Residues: CASSAPGGGYGYTF.

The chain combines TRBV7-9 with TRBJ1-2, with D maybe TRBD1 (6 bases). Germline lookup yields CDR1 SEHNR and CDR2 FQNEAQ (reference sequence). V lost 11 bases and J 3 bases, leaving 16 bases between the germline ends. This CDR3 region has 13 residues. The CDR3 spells CALQGPADYGYTF. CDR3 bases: TGTGCCTTGCAGGGGCCCGCGGACTATGGCTACACCTTC.

CDR3 protein: CASSLRHDGYTF. The CDR3 DNA reads TGTGCCAGCAGCTTAAGACATGATGGCTACACCTTC. The V and J genes are TRBV13 and TRBJ1-2, with no clear D. In germline, CDR1 is PRHDT, CDR2 FYEKMQ (reference sequence). V lost 2 bases and J 6 bases, leaving 7 bases between the germline ends. This CDR3 comprises 12 residues.

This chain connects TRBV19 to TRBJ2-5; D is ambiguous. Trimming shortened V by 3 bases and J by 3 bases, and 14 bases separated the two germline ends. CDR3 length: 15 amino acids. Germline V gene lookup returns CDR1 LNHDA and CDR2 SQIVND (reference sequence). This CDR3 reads CASSIAGFGKETQYF. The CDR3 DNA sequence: TGTGCCAGTAGTATCGCCGGGTTTGGCAAAGAGACCCAGTACTTC.

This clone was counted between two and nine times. The CDR3 DNA follows: TGCGCCAGCAGCCAAGCCCTGGGAGGCGGGGAGCTGTTTTTT. It encodes CASSQALGGGELFF. The chain has TRBV4-1 and TRBJ2-2, with a tentative D call TRBD2 (6 bases). V lost 1 base, J lost 7 bases, and 10 bases lay in between. CDR1 and CDR2 from the germline V gene are MGHRA and YSYEKL. The CDR3 is 14 residues long.

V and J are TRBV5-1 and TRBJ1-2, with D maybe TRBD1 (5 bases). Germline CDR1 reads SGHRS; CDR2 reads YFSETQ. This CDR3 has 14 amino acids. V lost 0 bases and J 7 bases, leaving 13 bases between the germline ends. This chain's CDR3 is CASSLVAGNRGYTF. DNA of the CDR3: TGCGCCAGCAGCTTGGTCGCAGGGAATCGTGGCTACACCTTC.

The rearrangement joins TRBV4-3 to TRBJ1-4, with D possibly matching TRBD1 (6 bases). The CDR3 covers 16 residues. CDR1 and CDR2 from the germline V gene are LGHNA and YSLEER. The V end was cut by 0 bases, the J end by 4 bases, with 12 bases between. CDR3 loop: CASSQESARGNEKLFF. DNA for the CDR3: TGCGCCAGCAGCCAAGAATCGGCCAGGGGTAATGAAAAACTGTTTTTT.

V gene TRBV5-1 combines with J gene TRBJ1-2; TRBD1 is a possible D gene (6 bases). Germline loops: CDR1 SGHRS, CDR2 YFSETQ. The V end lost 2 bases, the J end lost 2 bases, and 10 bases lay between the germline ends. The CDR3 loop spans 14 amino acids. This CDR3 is CASSFGGANYGYTF. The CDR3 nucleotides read TGCGCCAGCAGCTTTGGGGGGGCAAACTATGGCTACACCTTC.

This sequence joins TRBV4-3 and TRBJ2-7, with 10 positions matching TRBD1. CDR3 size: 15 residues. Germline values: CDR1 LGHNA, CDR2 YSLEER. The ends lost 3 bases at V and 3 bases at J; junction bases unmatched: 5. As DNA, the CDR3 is TGCGCCAGCAGCCAGGAGGGGACAGGGGACTACGAGCAGTACTTC. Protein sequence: CASSQEGTGDYEQYF.

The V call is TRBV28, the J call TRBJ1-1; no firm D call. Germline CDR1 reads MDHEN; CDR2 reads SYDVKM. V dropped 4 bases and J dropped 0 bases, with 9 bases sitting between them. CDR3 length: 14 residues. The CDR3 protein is CASSSTGMNTEAFF. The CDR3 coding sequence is TGTGCCAGCAGTTCCACCGGGATGAACACTGAAGCTTTCTTT.

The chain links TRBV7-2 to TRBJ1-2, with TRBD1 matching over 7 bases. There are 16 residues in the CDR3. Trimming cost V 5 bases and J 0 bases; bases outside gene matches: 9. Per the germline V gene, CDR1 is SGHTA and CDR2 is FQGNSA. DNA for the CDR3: TGTGCCAGCAGCAAAGCTCCACAGGGGACTAACTATGGCTACACCTTC. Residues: CASSKAPQGTNYGYTF.

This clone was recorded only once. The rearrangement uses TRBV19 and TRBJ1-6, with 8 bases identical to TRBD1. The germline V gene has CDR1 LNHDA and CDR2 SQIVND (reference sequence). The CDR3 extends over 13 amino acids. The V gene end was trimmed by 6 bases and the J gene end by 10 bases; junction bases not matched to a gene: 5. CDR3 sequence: CASRQGAQSPLHF. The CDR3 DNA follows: TGTGCCAGTAGGCAGGGGGCACAGTCACCCCTCCACTTT.

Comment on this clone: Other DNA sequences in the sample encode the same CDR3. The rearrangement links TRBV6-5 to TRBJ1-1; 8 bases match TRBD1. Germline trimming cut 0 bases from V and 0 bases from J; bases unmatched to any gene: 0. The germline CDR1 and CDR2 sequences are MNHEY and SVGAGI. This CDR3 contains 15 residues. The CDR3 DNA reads TGTGCCAGCAGTTACTCACAGGGGGTGAACACTGAAGCTTTCTTT. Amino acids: CASSYSQGVNTEAFF.